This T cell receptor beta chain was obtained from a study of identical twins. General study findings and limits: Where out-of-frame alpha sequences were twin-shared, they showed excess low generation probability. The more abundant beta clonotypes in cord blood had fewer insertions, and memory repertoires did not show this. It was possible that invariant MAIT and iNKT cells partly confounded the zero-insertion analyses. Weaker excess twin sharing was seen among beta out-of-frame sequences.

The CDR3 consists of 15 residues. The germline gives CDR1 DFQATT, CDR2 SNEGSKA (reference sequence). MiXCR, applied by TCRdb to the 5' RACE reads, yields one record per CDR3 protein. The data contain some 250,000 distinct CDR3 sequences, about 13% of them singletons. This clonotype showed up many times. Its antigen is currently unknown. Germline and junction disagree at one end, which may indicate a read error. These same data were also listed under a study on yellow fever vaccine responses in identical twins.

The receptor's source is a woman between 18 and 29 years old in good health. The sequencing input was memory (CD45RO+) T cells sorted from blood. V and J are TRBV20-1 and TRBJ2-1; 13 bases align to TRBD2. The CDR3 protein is CSARGLAGDHNEQFF. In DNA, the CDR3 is TGCAGTGCAAGAGGACTAGCGGGGGACCACAATGAGCAGTTCTTC.